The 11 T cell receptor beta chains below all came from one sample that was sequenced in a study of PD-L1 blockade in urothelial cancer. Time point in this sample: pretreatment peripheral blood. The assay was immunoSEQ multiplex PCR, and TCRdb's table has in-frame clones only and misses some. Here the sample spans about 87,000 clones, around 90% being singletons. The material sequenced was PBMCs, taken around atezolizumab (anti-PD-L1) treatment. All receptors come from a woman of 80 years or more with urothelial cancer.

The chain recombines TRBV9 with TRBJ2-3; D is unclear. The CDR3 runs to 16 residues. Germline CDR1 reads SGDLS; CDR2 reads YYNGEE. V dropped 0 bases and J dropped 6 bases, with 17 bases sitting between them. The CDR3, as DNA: TGTGCCAGCAGCGTAGTCGGTACTACTTCGGGTGATACGCAGTATTTT. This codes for CASSVVGTTSGDTQYF.

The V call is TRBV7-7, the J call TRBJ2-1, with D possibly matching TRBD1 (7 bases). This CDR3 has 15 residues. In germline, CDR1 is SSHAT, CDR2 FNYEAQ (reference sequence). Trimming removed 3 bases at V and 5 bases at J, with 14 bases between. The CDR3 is CASSFGQGGNNEQFF. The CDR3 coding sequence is TGTGCCAGCAGCTTCGGGCAGGGGGGAAACAATGAGCAGTTCTTC.

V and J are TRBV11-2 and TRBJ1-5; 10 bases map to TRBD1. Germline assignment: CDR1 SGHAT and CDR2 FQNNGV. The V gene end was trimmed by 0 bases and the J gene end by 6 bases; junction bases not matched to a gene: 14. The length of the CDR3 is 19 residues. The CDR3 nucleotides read TGTGCCAGCAGCTTAGATGAGGGGGGTCGGGACAGGGGATGTCAGCCCCAGCATTTT. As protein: CASSLDEGGRDRGCQPQHF.

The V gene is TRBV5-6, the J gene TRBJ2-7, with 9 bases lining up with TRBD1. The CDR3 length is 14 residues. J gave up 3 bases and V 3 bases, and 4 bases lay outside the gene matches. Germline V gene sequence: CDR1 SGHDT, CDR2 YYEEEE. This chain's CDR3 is CASSYGTGFYEQYF. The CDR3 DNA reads TGTGCCAGCAGCTACGGGACAGGGTTCTACGAGCAGTACTTC.

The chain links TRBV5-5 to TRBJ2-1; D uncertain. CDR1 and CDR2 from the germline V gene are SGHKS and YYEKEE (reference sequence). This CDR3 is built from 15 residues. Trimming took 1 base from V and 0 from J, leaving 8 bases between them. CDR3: CASSLSASSYNEQFF. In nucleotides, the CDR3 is TGTGCCAGCAGCTTGAGTGCCAGCTCCTACAATGAGCAGTTCTTC.

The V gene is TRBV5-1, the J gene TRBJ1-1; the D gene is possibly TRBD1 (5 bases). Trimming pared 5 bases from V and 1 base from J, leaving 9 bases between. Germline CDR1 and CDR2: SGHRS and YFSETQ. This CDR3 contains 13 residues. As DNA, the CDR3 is TGCGCCAGCAGTCAGGGATGGAACACTGAAGCTTTCTTT. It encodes CASSQGWNTEAFF.

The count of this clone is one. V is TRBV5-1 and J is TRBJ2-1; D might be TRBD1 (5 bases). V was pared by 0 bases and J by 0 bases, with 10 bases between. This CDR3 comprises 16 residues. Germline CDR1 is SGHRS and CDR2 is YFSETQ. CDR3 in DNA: TGCGCCAGCAGCTTGGAAGTCAGGGTCTCCTACAATGAGCAGTTCTTC. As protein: CASSLEVRVSYNEQFF.

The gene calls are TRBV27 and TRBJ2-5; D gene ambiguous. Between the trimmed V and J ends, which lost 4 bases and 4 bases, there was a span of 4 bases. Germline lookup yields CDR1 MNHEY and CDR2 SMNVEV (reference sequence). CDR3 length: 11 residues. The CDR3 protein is CASSYLETQYF. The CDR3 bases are TGTGCCAGCAGTTATCTAGAGACCCAGTACTTC.

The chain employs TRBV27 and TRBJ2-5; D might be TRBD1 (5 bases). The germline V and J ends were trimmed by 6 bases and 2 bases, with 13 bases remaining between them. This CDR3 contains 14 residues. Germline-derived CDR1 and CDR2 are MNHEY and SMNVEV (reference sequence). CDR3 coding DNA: TGTGCCAGCAGCTTCCACAGGACACAAGAGACCCAGTACTTC. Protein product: CASSFHRTQETQYF.

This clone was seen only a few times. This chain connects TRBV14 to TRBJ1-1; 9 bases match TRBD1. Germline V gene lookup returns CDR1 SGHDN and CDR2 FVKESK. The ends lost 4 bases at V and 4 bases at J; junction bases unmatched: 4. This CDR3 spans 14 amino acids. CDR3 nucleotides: TGTGCCAGCAGCCCCACGGGACAGGGCACTGAAGCTTTCTTT. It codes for CASSPTGQGTEAFF. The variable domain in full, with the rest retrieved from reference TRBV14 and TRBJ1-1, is EAGVTQFPSHSVIEKGQTVTLRCDPISGHDNLYWYRRVMGKEIKFLLHFVKESKQDESGMPNNRFLAERTGGTYSTLKVQPAELEDSGVYFCASSPTGQGTEAFFGQGTRLTVV.

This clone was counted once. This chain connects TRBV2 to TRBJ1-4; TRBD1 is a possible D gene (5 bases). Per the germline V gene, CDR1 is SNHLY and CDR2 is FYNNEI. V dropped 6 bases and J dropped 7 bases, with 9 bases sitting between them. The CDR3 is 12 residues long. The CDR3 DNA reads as TGTGCCAGCAGAGCCGACAGTGAAAAACTGTTTTTT. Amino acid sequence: CASRADSEKLFF.